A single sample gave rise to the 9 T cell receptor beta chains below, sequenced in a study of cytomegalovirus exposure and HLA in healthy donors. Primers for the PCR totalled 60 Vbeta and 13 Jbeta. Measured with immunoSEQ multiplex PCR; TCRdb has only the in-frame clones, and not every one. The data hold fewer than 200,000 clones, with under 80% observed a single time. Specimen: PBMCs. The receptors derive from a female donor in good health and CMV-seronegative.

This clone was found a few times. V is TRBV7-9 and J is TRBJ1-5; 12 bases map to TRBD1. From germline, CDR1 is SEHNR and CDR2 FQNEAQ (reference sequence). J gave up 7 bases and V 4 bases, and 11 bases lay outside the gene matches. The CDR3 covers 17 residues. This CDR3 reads CASSSYKGQGARQPQHF. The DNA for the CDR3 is TGTGCCAGCAGCTCCTACAAGGGACAGGGGGCAAGGCAGCCCCAGCATTTT. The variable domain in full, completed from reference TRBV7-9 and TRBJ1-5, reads DTGVSQNPRHKITKRGQNVTFRCDPISEHNRLYWYRQTLGQGPEFLTYFQNEAQLEKSRLLSDRFSAERPKGSFSTLEIQRTEQGDSAMYLCASSSYKGQGARQPQHFGDGTRLSIL.

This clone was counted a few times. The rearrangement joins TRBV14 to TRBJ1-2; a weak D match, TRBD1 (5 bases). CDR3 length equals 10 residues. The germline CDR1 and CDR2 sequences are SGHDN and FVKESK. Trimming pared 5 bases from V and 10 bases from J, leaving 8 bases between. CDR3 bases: TGTGCCAGCAGCGGCGGGACCTACACCTTC. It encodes CASSGGTYTF.

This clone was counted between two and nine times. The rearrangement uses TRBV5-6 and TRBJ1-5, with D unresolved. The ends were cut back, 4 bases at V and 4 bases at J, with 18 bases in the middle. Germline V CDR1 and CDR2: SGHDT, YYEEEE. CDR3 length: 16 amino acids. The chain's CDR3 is CASSLRLTGRNQPQHF. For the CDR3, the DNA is TGTGCCAGCAGCCTCAGACTGACGGGGAGGAATCAGCCCCAGCATTTT.

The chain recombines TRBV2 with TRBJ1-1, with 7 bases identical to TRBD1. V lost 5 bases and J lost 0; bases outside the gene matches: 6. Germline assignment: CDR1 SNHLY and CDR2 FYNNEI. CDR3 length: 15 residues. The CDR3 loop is CASSYRGRVNTEAFF. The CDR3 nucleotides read TGTGCCAGCAGTTACAGGGGAAGGGTGAACACTGAAGCTTTCTTT.

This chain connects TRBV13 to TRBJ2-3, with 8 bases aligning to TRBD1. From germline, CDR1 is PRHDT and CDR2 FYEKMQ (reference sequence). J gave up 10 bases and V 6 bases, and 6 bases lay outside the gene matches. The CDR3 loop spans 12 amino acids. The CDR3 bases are TGTGCCAGCAGTCTTGACAGGGGCCCGCAGTATTTT. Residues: CASSLDRGPQYF.

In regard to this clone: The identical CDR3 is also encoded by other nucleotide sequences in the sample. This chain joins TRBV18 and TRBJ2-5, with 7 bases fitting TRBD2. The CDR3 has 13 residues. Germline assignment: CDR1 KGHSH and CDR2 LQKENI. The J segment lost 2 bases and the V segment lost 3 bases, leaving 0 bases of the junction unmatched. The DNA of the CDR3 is TGTGCCAGCTCACCGGGACTACAAGAGACCCAGTACTTC. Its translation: CASSPGLQETQYF.

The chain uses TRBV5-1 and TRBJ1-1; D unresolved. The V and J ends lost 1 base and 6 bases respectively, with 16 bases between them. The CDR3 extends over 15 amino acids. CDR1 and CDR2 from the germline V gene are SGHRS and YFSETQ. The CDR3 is CASSLTQVSRAEAFF. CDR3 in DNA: TGCGCCAGCAGCTTGACCCAAGTTTCGCGCGCTGAAGCTTTCTTT.

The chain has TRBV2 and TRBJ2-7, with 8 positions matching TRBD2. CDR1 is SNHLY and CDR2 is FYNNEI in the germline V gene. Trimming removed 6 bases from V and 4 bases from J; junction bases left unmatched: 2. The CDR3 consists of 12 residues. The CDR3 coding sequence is TGTGCCAGCAGGGGACTAGAATACGAGCAGTACTTC. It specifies CASRGLEYEQYF. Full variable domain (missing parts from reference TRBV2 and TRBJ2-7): EPEVTQTPSHQVTQMGQEVILRCVPISNHLYFYWYRQILGQKVEFLVSFYNNEISEKSEIFDDQFSVERPDGSNFTLKIRSTKLEDSAMYFCASRGLEYEQYFGPGTRLTVT.

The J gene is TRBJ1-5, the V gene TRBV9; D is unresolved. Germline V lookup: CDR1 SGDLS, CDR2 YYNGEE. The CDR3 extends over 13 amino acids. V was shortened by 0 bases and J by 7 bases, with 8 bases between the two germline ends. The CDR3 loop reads CASSVDARQPQHF. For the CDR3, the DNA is TGTGCCAGCAGCGTAGATGCGAGGCAGCCCCAGCATTTT.